This T cell receptor beta chain was identified in a study of CD8+ T cells in alopecia areata. Study-level background: For the treated group, dosing was oral tofacitinib at 5 to 10 mg twice daily.

The authors extracted RNA and reverse transcribed it into cDNA as the sequencing template. Data came from immunoSEQ multiplex PCR; TCRdb stores just in-frame clones and leaves some out. There are over 120,000 clones in the sample; about 51% occur only once, and 0.95% to 1% lies in the top ten. This CDR3 region has 14 residues. V was clipped by 7 bases and J by 2 bases, with 16 bases between them. The V gene's germline CDR1 is SQVTM and CDR2 ANQGSEA. V gene TRBV29-1 combines with J gene TRBJ2-3; TRBD2 might be the D (7 bases). Specimen: CD4+ T cells sorted from blood, collected at week 0. This clonotype was sampled from a human donor with alopecia areata. The CDR3 protein is CSDSRGGLTDTQYF. Here the CDR3 DNA reads TGCAGCGACTCTAGGGGGGGGCTCACAGATACGCAGTATTTT.